Following are 24 T cell receptor beta chains from one sample sequenced in a study of radiotherapy plus CTLA-4 blockade in lung cancer. Sequencing was performed with immunoSEQ multiplex PCR; in TCRdb, only in-frame clones are kept and a portion is missing. Among tens of thousands of clones listed, 83% were seen once. The sample in question was peripheral blood, obtained from a patient treated with radiotherapy plus ipilimumab. The source is a human donor with non-small cell lung cancer who had stable disease on radiotherapy plus ipilimumab.

This sequence joins TRBV6-5 and TRBJ2-3, with a tentative D call TRBD2 (6 bases). This CDR3 contains 14 residues. Germline CDR1 reads MNHEY; CDR2 reads SVGAGI. The V gene lost 2 bases and the J gene lost 2 bases, with 8 bases spanning the gap. In DNA form, the CDR3 reads TGTGCCAGCAGTTACGGGACTTTCACAGATACGCAGTATTTT. This translates into CASSYGTFTDTQYF.

V and J are TRBV5-1 and TRBJ2-5, with 8 nucleotides matching TRBD1. V lost 4 bases and J lost 5; bases outside the gene matches: 7. Germline lookup yields CDR1 SGHRS and CDR2 YFSETQ. The CDR3 runs to 14 residues. The CDR3 spells CASSPGTGGETQYF. The CDR3 DNA reads as TGCGCCAGCAGCCCGGGGACAGGCGGGGAGACCCAGTACTTC.

This chain connects TRBV6-5 to TRBJ1-5, with 7 bases aligning to TRBD1. The J segment lost 4 bases and the V segment lost 5 bases, leaving 2 bases of the junction unmatched. This CDR3 is built from 13 residues. Germline loops: CDR1 MNHEY, CDR2 SVGAGI. The DNA of the CDR3 is TGTGCCAGCAGTCCGACAGGGAATCAGCCCCAGCATTTT. Translating it yields CASSPTGNQPQHF.

The rearrangement joins TRBV6-5 to TRBJ2-3, with 8 bases aligning to TRBD2. The CDR3 extends over 15 amino acids. V was clipped by 3 bases and J by 4 bases; unmatched bases: 6. Germline assignment: CDR1 MNHEY and CDR2 SVGAGI. The CDR3 region has the DNA TGTGCCAGCAGTTATAGAAGCGGGGGCCCAGATACGCAGTATTTT. It specifies CASSYRSGGPDTQYF.

This rearrangement joins TRBV7-6 to TRBJ2-7; D call uncertain. Per the germline V gene, CDR1 is SGHVS and CDR2 is FNYEAQ. V lost 8 bases and J lost 5, with 16 bases in between. The CDR3 loop spans 13 amino acids. This CDR3 reads CASVPGPADEQYF. The CDR3 region has the DNA TGTGCCAGCGTTCCGGGTCCGGCGGACGAGCAGTACTTC.

The J gene is TRBJ1-1, the V gene TRBV13; perhaps TRBD1 as D (6 bases). V gave up 11 bases and J gave up 4 bases, with 14 bases separating them. Germline CDR1 is PRHDT and CDR2 is FYEKMQ (reference sequence). This CDR3 is built from 12 residues. The CDR3 here is CAGNREGTEAFF. The CDR3, as DNA: TGTGCCGGTAACAGGGAGGGCACTGAAGCTTTCTTT.

The chain links TRBV5-1 to TRBJ1-6; D ambiguous. V lost 4 bases, J lost 8 bases, and 13 bases lay in between. The CDR3 has 14 amino acids. Germline loops: CDR1 SGHRS, CDR2 YFSETQ. The CDR3 bases are TGCGCCAGCAGCCCACAGTCTACGGATTCACCCCTCCACTTT. Protein product: CASSPQSTDSPLHF.

The chain uses TRBV2 and TRBJ2-1, with D maybe TRBD2 (6 bases). Germline CDR1 SNHLY, CDR2 FYNNEI. The CDR3 has 13 residues. V lost 9 bases to trimming and J lost 7 bases, with 16 bases between them. The CDR3 region has the DNA TGTGCCAGTAGTACAAGAGCGGGTAATGAGCAGTTCTTC. Its protein product is CASSTRAGNEQFF.

The V and J genes are TRBV29-1 and TRBJ1-1, with 8 positions matching TRBD1. This CDR3 contains 15 residues. Germline V gene data show CDR1 as SQVTM and CDR2 as ANQGSEA. Trimming cost V 2 bases and J 1 base; bases outside gene matches: 6. In nucleotides, the CDR3 is TGCAGCGTTGAAAAACAGGGGGGAAGGAACACTGAAGCTTTCTTT. Translation: CSVEKQGGRNTEAFF.

J is TRBJ2-3 and V is TRBV7-2; tentative D call: TRBD1 (5 bases). Germline V gene data show CDR1 as SGHTA and CDR2 as FQGNSA. V shed 5 bases and J shed 1 base, with 13 bases lying between them. This CDR3 comprises 15 residues. CDR3 nucleotide sequence: TGTGCCAGCAGCCCCTCCGGACAACGCACAGATACGCAGTATTTT. It translates to CASSPSGQRTDTQYF.

This clone was found once. J is TRBJ2-3 and V is TRBV5-1; D may be TRBD1 (5 bases). CDR1 is SGHRS and CDR2 is YFSETQ in the germline V gene. Trimming took off 3 bases at V and 4 bases at J, with 9 bases between the two ends. This CDR3 comprises 13 residues. CDR3 sequence (DNA): TGCGCCAGCAGCTATCCAGGGTCAGATACGCAGTATTTT. Translated: CASSYPGSDTQYF.

This chain uses TRBV2 with TRBJ1-1; no clear D gene. The CDR3 loop spans 16 amino acids. Per germline, CDR1 SNHLY and CDR2 FYNNEI. V was clipped by 6 bases and J by 5 bases, with 22 bases between them. Here the CDR3 DNA reads TGTGCCAGCAGCCAGAGGTTACCGTCCCTATATACTGAAGCTTTCTTT. Translated, it gives CASSQRLPSLYTEAFF.

The chain uses TRBV5-1 and TRBJ2-2, with a possible D match to TRBD2 (6 bases). CDR3 size: 17 residues. Looked up from germline, CDR1 is SGHRS and CDR2 is YFSETQ. V lost 4 bases and J 0 bases, leaving 16 bases between the germline ends. The CDR3 coding sequence is TGCGCCAGCAGCCCCGCTAGGGGCGGGACGAACACCGGGGAGCTGTTTTTT. The encoded protein is CASSPARGGTNTGELFF.

V usage is TRBV13 and J usage is TRBJ1-1; D not certain. Germline lookup yields CDR1 PRHDT and CDR2 FYEKMQ (reference sequence). The CDR3 runs to 13 residues. V was trimmed by 8 bases and J by 8 bases, leaving 18 bases between them. The CDR3 spells CASERLPQAEAFF. As DNA, the CDR3 is TGTGCCAGCGAGAGGTTGCCCCAGGCGGAAGCTTTCTTT.

The CDR3 DNA reads as TGCGCCAGCAGCGCGAACCTACTAGCGGGAGGGTACGAGCAGTACTTC. Its translation: CASSANLLAGGYEQYF. The chain uses TRBV5-1 and TRBJ2-7; 13 nucleotides match TRBD2. CDR1 and CDR2 (germline): SGHRS, YFSETQ. The CDR3 runs 16 residues. V was pared by 4 bases and J by 4 bases, with 8 bases of the junction left unmatched.

This chain links TRBV27 with TRBJ2-7; TRBD2 matches 12 bases. V lost 6 bases and J lost 4; bases outside the gene matches: 10. The V gene's germline CDR1 is MNHEY and CDR2 SMNVEV (reference sequence). This CDR3 contains 16 residues. In DNA, the CDR3 is TGTGCCAGCAGCTCCGCGACTAGCGGGAGTGGTTACGAGCAGTACTTC. Translation gives CASSSATSGSGYEQYF.

The CDR3 DNA reads as TGCGCCAGCAGCCAAGATTCAGGCTGGGGAGAGCAGTTCTTC. Translated: CASSQDSGWGEQFF. This rearrangement joins TRBV4-1 to TRBJ2-1, with D hard to call. CDR1 and CDR2 from the germline V gene are MGHRA and YSYEKL. The CDR3 has 14 amino acids. Trimming removed 0 bases at V and 10 bases at J, with 13 bases between.

V usage is TRBV5-1 and J usage is TRBJ2-3; D is unresolved. This CDR3 region has 17 residues. Germline assignment: CDR1 SGHRS and CDR2 YFSETQ. The ends were cut back, 4 bases at V and 0 bases at J, with 18 bases in the middle. The CDR3 DNA follows: TGCGCCAGCAGCGGGGTCTTGGTCAGCGTAAGCACAGATACGCAGTATTTT. Its protein product is CASSGVLVSVSTDTQYF. Full variable domain (rest looked up from reference TRBV5-1 and TRBJ2-3): KAGVTQTPRYLIKTRGQQVTLSCSPISGHRSVSWYQQTPGQGLQFLFEYFSETQRNKGNFPGRFSGRQFSNSRSEMNVSTLELGDSALYLCASSGVLVSVSTDTQYFGPGTRLTVL.

The chain is built from TRBV27 and TRBJ2-7, with TRBD1 identical over 10 bases. J was trimmed by 6 bases and V by 3 bases; bases with no gene match: 11. Germline values: CDR1 MNHEY, CDR2 SMNVEV (reference sequence). The CDR3 is made up of 16 amino acids. CDR3 loop: CASSFSFGTGDREQYF. The CDR3 DNA follows: TGTGCCAGCAGTTTTTCATTCGGGACAGGGGATCGCGAGCAGTACTTC.

J is TRBJ2-7 and V is TRBV28; TRBD2 agrees at 7 bases. Germline CDR1 is MDHEN and CDR2 is SYDVKM. The V gene end was trimmed by 3 bases and the J gene end by 1 base; junction bases not matched to a gene: 18. The CDR3 totals 19 residues. The CDR3 DNA reads as TGTGCCAGCAGTTTTTTTACTAGTCCGGCGGGAGCCGAGTCCTACGAGCAGTACTTC. Translating it yields CASSFFTSPAGAESYEQYF.

This clone occurred a few times. The chain recombines TRBV29-1 with TRBJ1-5; a possible D gene is TRBD1 (5 bases). There are 14 residues in the CDR3. V gave up 6 bases and J gave up 0 bases, with 12 bases separating them. The germline CDR1 and CDR2 sequences are SQVTM and ANQGSEA. The CDR3 DNA reads TGCAGCGTGGGGGACCCCTATAGCAATCAGCCCCAGCATTTT. Its protein product is CSVGDPYSNQPQHF.

This chain links TRBV28 with TRBJ2-2, with D perhaps matching TRBD1 or TRBD2 (6 bases each). The CDR3 length is 14 residues. With 6 bases removed from V and 5 bases from J, the gap between germline ends came to 13 bases. The germline V gene encodes CDR1 MDHEN and CDR2 SYDVKM. This CDR3 reads CASRVGGRTGELFF. The DNA for the CDR3 is TGTGCCAGCAGAGTAGGGGGGAGGACCGGGGAGCTGTTTTTT.

This clone was seen a few times. The chain recombines TRBV7-2 with TRBJ2-7; TRBD2 might be the D (5 bases). Looked up from germline, CDR1 is SGHTA and CDR2 is FQGNSA. There are 14 residues in the CDR3. Trimming cost V 5 bases and J 6 bases, with 17 bases left between them. The CDR3 DNA reads TGTGCCAGCAGCGCAGGCGGGTCGGGGTCCGAGCAGTACTTC. Its protein is CASSAGGSGSEQYF.

Details on this clone: Germline is not matched at one junction end, which may reflect a read error. This CDR3 is CASRRDRSYNYGYTF. In nucleotides, the CDR3 is TGTGCTAGCAGACGGGACAGGTCTTATAACTATGGCTACACCTTC. The rearrangement uses TRBV7-7 and TRBJ1-2; 8 bases are shared with TRBD1. Per germline, CDR1 SSHAT and CDR2 FNYEAQ (reference sequence). This CDR3 comprises 15 residues.